Listed below are T cell receptor beta chains from one sample, sequenced in a study of blood T cell repertoires in COVID-19. TCRdb's copy holds only in-frame clones and misses some; the assay was immunoSEQ multiplex PCR. The sample consists of 85,000 to 100,000 clones, 70% to 90% of them appearing once. The sequenced sample was peripheral blood. The receptor set was obtained from a woman in her sixties in a cohort sampled during active or convalescent COVID-19. Both conserved end residues are part of each CDR3. Fields, in order: clone size, D gene, J gene, V gene, CDR3 DNA, CDR3 protein. D genes are given only for firm matches. The size field is filled for only some rows; it gives once, few, many or a size class.

size: .; D: .; J: TRBJ1-5; V: TRBV12-3/TRBV12-4; DNA: TGTGCCAGCAGCCTACAGGGAAATCAGCCCCAGCATTTT; CDR3: CASSLQGNQPQHF
size: .; D: .; J: TRBJ1-1; V: TRBV4-2; DNA: TGTGCCAGCAGCCAAGATCTGTTAGGCGCAGGGCCGGGGAACACTGAAGCTTTCTTT; CDR3: CASSQDLLGAGPGNTEAFF
size: .; D: .; J: TRBJ1-1; V: TRBV18; DNA: TGTGCCAGCTCTCAGGGGCAGGGAAGGTGGACTGAAGCTTTCTTT; CDR3: CASSQGQGRWTEAFF
size: .; D: TRBD1; J: TRBJ2-7; V: TRBV5-1; DNA: TGCGCCAGCAGCTTGGTGACAGGGAGTTCCTACGAGCAGTACTTC; CDR3: CASSLVTGSSYEQYF
size: .; D: .; J: TRBJ2-7; V: TRBV28; DNA: TGTGCCAGCAGTTCCCCGTACGAGCAGTACTTC; CDR3: CASSSPYEQYF
size: few; D: .; J: TRBJ2-3; V: TRBV5-1; DNA: TGCGCCAGCGGTCAGGATAGCACAGATACGCAGTATTTT; CDR3: CASGQDSTDTQYF
size: .; D: .; J: TRBJ2-1; V: TRBV9; DNA: TGTGCCAGCAGTAAACCCTTCGGGAATGAGCAGTTCTTC; CDR3: CASSKPFGNEQFF
size: .; D: .; J: TRBJ2-1; V: TRBV10-1; DNA: TGCGCCAGCAGTGGGGACTCTAGGGGCCTTGAGCAGTTCTTC; CDR3: CASSGDSRGLEQFF
size: .; D: TRBD1; J: TRBJ2-5; V: TRBV4-2; DNA: TGTGCCAGCAGCCCTAGGACAGGGGGCAGAGAGACCCAGTACTTC; CDR3: CASSPRTGGRETQYF
size: few; D: .; J: TRBJ2-5; V: TRBV5-4; DNA: TGTGCCAGCAGCCCATCTCCTCGGGAGACCCAGTACTTC; CDR3: CASSPSPRETQYF
size: .; D: TRBD1; J: TRBJ2-1; V: TRBV10-2; DNA: TGCGCCAGCAGTTCGCGACAGGGGGTTACCTACAATGAGCAGTTCTTC; CDR3: CASSSRQGVTYNEQFF
size: .; D: .; J: TRBJ2-3; V: TRBV19; DNA: TGTGCCAGTAGTACCGGGACAGATACGCAGTATTTT; CDR3: CASSTGTDTQYF
size: .; D: TRBD2; J: TRBJ2-1; V: TRBV5-1; DNA: TGCGCCAGCAGCTTGAAGGCTAGCGGGGGTTCCTACAATGAGCAGTTCTTC; CDR3: CASSLKASGGSYNEQFF
size: .; D: TRBD1; J: TRBJ1-1; V: TRBV7-9; DNA: TGTGCCAGCACCCAAGACAGGGTGAGGTTGAGCACTGAAGCTTTCTTT; CDR3: CASTQDRVRLSTEAFF
size: .; D: TRBD2; J: TRBJ2-1; V: TRBV20-1; DNA: TGCAGTGCTAGTATCCCCTACCAGCGGGGCTACAATGAGCAGTTCTTC; CDR3: CSASIPYQRGYNEQFF
size: .; D: TRBD1; J: TRBJ1-4; V: TRBV19; DNA: TGTGCCAGTAGTCCAACGTTAGGGACAGGGAATGAAAAACTGTTTTTT; CDR3: CASSPTLGTGNEKLFF
size: .; D: .; J: TRBJ2-2; V: TRBV12-3/TRBV12-4; DNA: TGTGCCAGCAGTCCACAGGTATCCGGGGAGCTGTTTTTT; CDR3: CASSPQVSGELFF
size: .; D: TRBD1; J: TRBJ1-5; V: TRBV18; DNA: TGTGCCAGCTCACCGGGGACAGGGATCAGCAATCAGCCCCAGCATTTT; CDR3: CASSPGTGISNQPQHF
size: .; D: TRBD2; J: TRBJ2-2; V: TRBV3-1/TRBV3-2; DNA: TGTGCCAGCAGCCGCAACCCTAGCGGGAGGGTAAACACCGGGGAGCTGTTTTTT; CDR3: CASSRNPSGRVNTGELFF
size: once; D: .; J: TRBJ2-7; V: TRBV7-8; DNA: TGTGCCAGCAGCCCCGCGACAGGGAGGTTAGGCGAGCAGTACTTC; CDR3: CASSPATGRLGEQYF
size: many; D: .; J: TRBJ2-7; V: TRBV9; DNA: TGTGCCAGCAGCCCCGGACAACGACGGGAGCAGTACTTC; CDR3: CASSPGQRREQYF
size: .; D: .; J: TRBJ1-2; V: TRBV3-1/TRBV3-2; DNA: TGTGCCAGCAGCCAAGGTGGGGCAAGAGGCTACACCTTC; CDR3: CASSQGGARGYTF
size: .; D: TRBD1; J: TRBJ1-2; V: TRBV20-1; DNA: TGCAGTGCTAGTCTCTGGACAGGCCCTAATTACAACTATGGCTACACCTTC; CDR3: CSASLWTGPNYNYGYTF
size: .; D: .; J: TRBJ2-3; V: TRBV12-3/TRBV12-4; DNA: TGTGCCAGCTTATCCTCCGGCACAGATACGCAGTATTTT; CDR3: CASLSSGTDTQYF